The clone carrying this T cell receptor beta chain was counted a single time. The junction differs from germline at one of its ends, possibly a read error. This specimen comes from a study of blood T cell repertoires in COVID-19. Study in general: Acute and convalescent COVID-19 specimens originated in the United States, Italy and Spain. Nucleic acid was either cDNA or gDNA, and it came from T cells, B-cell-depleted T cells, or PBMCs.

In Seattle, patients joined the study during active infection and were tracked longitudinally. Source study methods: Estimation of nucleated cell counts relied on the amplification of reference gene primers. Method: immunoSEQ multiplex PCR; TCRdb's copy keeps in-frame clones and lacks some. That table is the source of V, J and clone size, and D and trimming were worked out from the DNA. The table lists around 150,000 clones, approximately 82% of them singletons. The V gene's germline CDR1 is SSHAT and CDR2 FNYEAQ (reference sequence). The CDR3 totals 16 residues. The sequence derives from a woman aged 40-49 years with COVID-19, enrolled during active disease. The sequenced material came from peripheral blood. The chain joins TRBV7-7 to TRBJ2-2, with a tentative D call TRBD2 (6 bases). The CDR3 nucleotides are TGTGCTAGCAGCCCGCGAGGAGGGGCCGACACCGGGGAGCTGTTTTTT. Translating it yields CASSPRGGADTGELFF.